This TCR beta chain was documented in a study of shared clonotypes between healthy human individuals (dated by TCRdb to about 2020). Concerning the study at large: The cohort included three men and two women between 18 and 49 years of age. Different laboratories and diverse techniques were used to prepare libraries and sequence TCR repertoires, to increase sequencing depth and limit assay-specific biases. For each donor, CD4 naive and CD4 memory were each given three plates, CD8 naive was given two plates, and CD8 memory was given one plate. Leukapheresis yielded between about 0.8 and 8.9 billion PBMCs per donor. Blood TCR repertoires of about 5 healthy adults were deeply sequenced to estimate repertoire size and the extent of clonotype sharing between individuals. On the study overall, not on this receptor specifically: Even with the large sequencing depth, rarefaction of the sorted-subset datasets indicated that sequencing was incomplete. Larger estimated clonotype richness was generally found for naive subsets than for memory subsets. Pairwise subsampling indicated that sequencing depth was expected to affect the degree of clonotype sharing among donors. Across a handful of donors, approximately 4.6% of naive CD4, around 3.5% of naive CD8, under 2.5% of memory CD4, and under 0.45% of memory CD8 clonotypes were shared. Sampling was restricted to blood, and TCR repertoires in tissues likely differ from the TCR repertoires found in blood. Because the study included a small number of donors, the genetic and exposure-history diversity represented was limited. Compared with non-shared clonotypes, the clonotypes found in all four sorted-subset donors had higher generation probabilities.

Notes on this clone: This receptor's antigen is unknown. Base qualities were left out, and no much larger clone turns up one base away.

Using the deep immunoSEQ assay, TCR CDR3 regions were amplified from genomic DNA by multiplex PCR. Extracted genomic DNA from each cell subset was distributed evenly across all wells of several immunoSEQ 96-well plates, and each plate was treated as a replicate. Each replicate PCR for sorted subsets received approximately 220 ng genomic DNA, equal to roughly 30,000 T cell genomes. The purified libraries were quantified using a Qubit 3.0 fluorometer, sized with a Bioanalyzer 2100, and then quantified again using the KAPA Library Quantification kit. A separate single-read 150-cycle Illumina NextSeq 550 flow cell was used to sequence each immunoSEQ 96-well plate. The original pipeline was this. Because the immunoSEQ output held only junctional sequences and lacked quality scores, the filtering could not match the filtering applied to full-length reads. To assign V/J genes and CDR3, sequences were annotated against IMGT germline references using PyIR, a Python wrapper for IgBLAST v1.9. Reads with weak V/J assignments (E-value above 1e-6), missing CDR3, stop codons, out-of-frame junctions, or ambiguous translated residues were removed. V3J clonotypes were defined as sequences sharing an identical inferred V gene, J gene, and CDR3 amino acid sequence. Percentage overlap between repertoires was calculated by dividing the number of shared unique clonotypes by the size of the smaller repertoire. Repertoire richness was assessed with RTK rarefaction, the Chao1 estimator, and Recon v2.1 estimates of unobserved clonotypes. Generation probabilities were computed with OLGA for all TCRbeta clonotypes obtained by the gDNA method from several donors. The immuneACCESS repertoire file appears here via TCRdb, limited to in-frame rearrangements. These files lack a portion of the clones; in checked studies, under half of the deficit traces to unresolved V genes, and the cause of the others is not known. Clonal size and the V and J genes are those of that table, whereas D and trimming came from the DNA. Here the sample has over a million clones; 96% occur a single time. The ten largest clones add up to 0.95% to 1.5% of the sample.

Looking up the germline V gene yields CDR1 SGHTA and CDR2 FQGTGA. Trimming costs V 0 bases and J 5 bases, and their ends lie 13 bases apart. Counted from cysteine to phenylalanine, this CDR3 has 16 amino acids. The entry retains the CDR3 DNA only, 48 bases that are in frame from base 1. Donors were healthy HIV-negative adults with no recently reported acute infections or vaccinations. Every donor was a Caucasian adult residing in Nashville, Tennessee, USA. CD4+ T cells were enriched through magnetic negative selection, after which naive cells were positively selected on CD45RA and the remaining negative fraction served as the memory subset. Blood was obtained by leukapheresis, after which PBMCs were separated by Ficoll-Histopaque density gradient centrifugation and cryopreserved in liquid nitrogen vapor phase. Analytical flow cytometry was used to check the purity and quantity of each magnetically sorted T cell population. From each sorted fraction, genomic DNA was isolated and quantified by UV absorbance on a Nanodrop 2000c.

Rearrangement joined TRBV7-3 to TRBJ1-4; a tentative D match to TRBD1 spans 5 bases. Sequenced input: naive CD4+ T cells sorted from blood. The intended sense of this specimen's cell subset or site label: CD45RA+ positively selected. This receptor was taken from a man younger than 40 in good health. The CDR3 sequence is CASSLTFRTKNEKLFF. The base sequence is TGTGCCAGCAGCTTAACGTTTAGGACAAAAAATGAAAAACTGTTTTTT. The CDR3, completed at both ends by the reference TRBV7-3 and TRBJ1-4 genes, gives the full variable domain GAGVSQTPSNKVTEKGKYVELRCDPISGHTALYWYRQSLGQGPEFLIYFQGTGAADDSGLPNDRFFAVRPEGSVSTLKIQRTERGDSAVYLCASSLTFRTKNEKLFFGSGTQLSVL.